The clone carrying this T cell receptor beta chain appeared a few times. The antigen remains unidentified. CDR1 and CDR2 from the germline V gene are LGHDT and YNNKEL (reference sequence). The V end lost 2 bases, the J end lost 7 bases, and 4 bases lay between the germline ends. The CDR3 is 11 amino acids. The data were obtained in a study of identical twins. General study findings and limits: Analyses of zero insertions could, in part, be confounded by invariant MAIT and iNKT cells. Beta clonotypes that were abundant in cord blood contained fewer insertions, a pattern absent from memory repertoires.

A universal primer site was created by template switching, with the cDNA bearing unique molecular identifiers. TCRdb passed the 5' RACE reads through MiXCR, listing each CDR3 protein once. The sample holds 550,000 to 700,000 distinct CDR3 sequences; around 20% are singletons and the top ten take more than 4%. This sample also appeared in a second study, on T cells expressing NK-cell markers. That paper adds: HCMV seropositivity characterized seven of the eight sequenced donors, and seronegativity one.

The chain carries TRBV3-1 and TRBJ2-3; D call uncertain. Specimen: PBMCs. This receptor was obtained from a woman aged 18-30 years in good health. CDR3: CASSQKNTQYF. As DNA, the CDR3 is TGTGCCAGCAGCCAAAAAAATACGCAGTATTTT.